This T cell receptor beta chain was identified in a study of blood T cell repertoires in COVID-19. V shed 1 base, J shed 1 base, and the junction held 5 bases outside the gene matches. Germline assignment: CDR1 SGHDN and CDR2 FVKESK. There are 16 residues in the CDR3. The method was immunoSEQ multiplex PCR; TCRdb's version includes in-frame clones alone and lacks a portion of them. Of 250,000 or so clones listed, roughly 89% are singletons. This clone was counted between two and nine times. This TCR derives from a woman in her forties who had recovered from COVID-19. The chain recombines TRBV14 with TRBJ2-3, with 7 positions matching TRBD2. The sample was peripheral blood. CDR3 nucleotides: TGTGCCAGCAGCCAAGTCAAGCGGGATGGCACAGATACGCAGTATTTT. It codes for CASSQVKRDGTDTQYF.